A single sample is the source of the 5 T cell receptor beta chains below, sequenced in a study of metastatic and nonmetastatic thyroid tumors. Ahead of thyroid surgery, no patient had received treatment of any kind. TCRdb re-called clones via MiXCR from the PCR reads. The data show approximately 30,000 clones, with roughly 15% seen just once and less than 20% held by the top ten. The sequenced material came from blood. The receptor set was obtained from a male donor with papillary thyroid cancer or a benign thyroid nodule (not recorded which). Some clones in this sample may be carry-over from other donors' samples.

This clone has at least ten counts. The chain is built from TRBV20-1 and TRBJ1-5; D may be TRBD1 (6 bases). This CDR3 contains 19 residues. The germline V gene encodes CDR1 DFQATT and CDR2 SNEGSKA (reference sequence). The germline V and J ends were trimmed by 0 bases and 0 bases, with 21 bases remaining between them. CDR3 sequence: CSARDTREGGLYSNQPQHF. The CDR3 region has the DNA TGCAGTGCTAGAGATACTCGGGAGGGGGGATTGTATAGCAATCAGCCCCAGCATTTT.

In this sample, this clone is medium-sized. This chain connects TRBV5-1 to TRBJ2-7; 9 nucleotides agree with TRBD1. The length of the CDR3 is 14 residues. Germline CDR1 reads SGHRS; CDR2 reads YFSETQ. The trim removed 1 base at V and 2 bases at J, leaving 1 base unmatched. The CDR3: CASSLTGGPYEQYF. The CDR3 DNA is TGCGCCAGCAGCTTGACAGGGGGCCCCTACGAGCAGTACTTC.

This clone came up many times. The chain links TRBV2 to TRBJ2-1; 9 bases agree with TRBD1. Losses at the gene ends were 2 bases for V and 0 bases for J; bases not matched to a gene: 14. The germline V gene has CDR1 SNHLY and CDR2 FYNNEI. This CDR3 contains 20 residues. CDR3 amino acids: CASSELGTGLTIDSYNEQFF. Written as DNA, the CDR3 is TGTGCCAGCAGTGAATTGGGGACAGGGCTTACTATTGACTCCTACAATGAGCAGTTCTTC. Variable domain in full (rest from reference TRBV2 and TRBJ2-1): EPEVTQTPSHQVTQMGQEVILRCVPISNHLYFYWYRQILGQKVEFLVSFYNNEISEKSEIFDDQFSVERPDGSNFTLKIRSTKLEDSAMYFCASSELGTGLTIDSYNEQFFGPGTRLTVL.

This clone occurred many times. Other DNA sequences in this specimen translate into the identical CDR3. The chain is built from TRBV30 and TRBJ2-3; possible D gene TRBD2, 6 bases. The germline V and J ends were trimmed by 5 bases and 4 bases, with 16 bases remaining between them. The CDR3 totals 14 residues. CDR1 GTSNPN and CDR2 SVGIG come from the germline V gene (reference sequence). The CDR3 nucleotides are TGTGCCTGGGATCGACTAGTTTCGGCAGATACGCAGTATTTT. Its protein product is CAWDRLVSADTQYF.

This sequence joins TRBV7-3 and TRBJ2-2; D not resolved. The CDR3 is 12 residues long. V gave up 5 bases and J gave up 6 bases, with 7 bases separating them. CDR1 is SGHTA, CDR2 FQGTGA, per germline. CDR3 bases: TGTGCCAGCAGCCGAGACGCCGGGGAGCTGTTTTTT. This sequence encodes CASSRDAGELFF.